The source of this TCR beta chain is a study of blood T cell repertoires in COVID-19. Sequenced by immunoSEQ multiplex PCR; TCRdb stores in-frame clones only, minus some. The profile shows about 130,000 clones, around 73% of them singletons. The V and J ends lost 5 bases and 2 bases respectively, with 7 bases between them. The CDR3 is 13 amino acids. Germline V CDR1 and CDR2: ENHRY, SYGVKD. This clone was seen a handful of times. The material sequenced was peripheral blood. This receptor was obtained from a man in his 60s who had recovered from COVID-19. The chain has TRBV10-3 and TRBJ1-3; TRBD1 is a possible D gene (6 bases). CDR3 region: CAISRGTGNTIYF. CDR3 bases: TGTGCCATCAGTAGGGGGACTGGAAACACCATATATTTT.